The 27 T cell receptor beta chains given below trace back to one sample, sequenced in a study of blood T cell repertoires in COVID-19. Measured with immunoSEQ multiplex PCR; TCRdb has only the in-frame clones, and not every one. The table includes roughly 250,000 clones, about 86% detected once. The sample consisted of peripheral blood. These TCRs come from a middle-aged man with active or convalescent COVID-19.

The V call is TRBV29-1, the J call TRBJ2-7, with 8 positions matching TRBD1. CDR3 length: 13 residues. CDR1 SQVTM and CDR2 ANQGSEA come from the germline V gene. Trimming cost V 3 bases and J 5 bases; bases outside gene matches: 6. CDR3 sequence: CSVEAGGFHEQYF. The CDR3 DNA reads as TGCAGCGTTGAGGCAGGGGGCTTTCACGAGCAGTACTTC.

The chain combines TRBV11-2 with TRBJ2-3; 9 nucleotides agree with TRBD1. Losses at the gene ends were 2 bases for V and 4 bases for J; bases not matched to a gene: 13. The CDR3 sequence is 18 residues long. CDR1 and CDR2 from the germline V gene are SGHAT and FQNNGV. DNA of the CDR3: TGTGCCAGCAGCTTAAGGCTGGACAGGGGAACGGTGGCAGATACGCAGTATTTT. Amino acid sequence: CASSLRLDRGTVADTQYF.

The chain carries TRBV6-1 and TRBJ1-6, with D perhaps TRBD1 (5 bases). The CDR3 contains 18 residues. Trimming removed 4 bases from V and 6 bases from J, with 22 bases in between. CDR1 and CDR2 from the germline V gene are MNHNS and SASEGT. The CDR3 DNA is TGTGCCAGCAGTGGAGGAGGGCACGAGGGGTTTCGTAATTCACCCCTCCACTTT. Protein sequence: CASSGGGHEGFRNSPLHF.

The CDR3 DNA is TGTGCCAGCAGCCAAGATTTTCCGGGTAGGACTGAAGCTTTCTTT. Encoded protein: CASSQDFPGRTEAFF. This sequence joins TRBV3-1 (or the pseudogene TRBV3-2) and TRBJ1-1; D unresolved. Looked up from germline, CDR1 is LGHDT and CDR2 is YNNKEL (reference sequence). This CDR3 is 15 amino acids long. V gave up 0 bases and J gave up 5 bases, with 13 bases separating them.

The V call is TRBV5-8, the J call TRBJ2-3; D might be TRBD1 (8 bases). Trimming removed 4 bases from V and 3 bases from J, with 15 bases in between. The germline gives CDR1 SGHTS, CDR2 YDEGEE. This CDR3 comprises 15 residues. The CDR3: CASSATGGGTDTQYF. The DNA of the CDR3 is TGTGCCAGCAGCGCTACAGGGGGAGGGACAGATACGCAGTATTTT.

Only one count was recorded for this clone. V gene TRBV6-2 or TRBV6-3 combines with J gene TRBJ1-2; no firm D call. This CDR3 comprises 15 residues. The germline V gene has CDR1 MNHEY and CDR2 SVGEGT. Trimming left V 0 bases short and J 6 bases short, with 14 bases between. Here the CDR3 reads CASSYSASALDGYTF. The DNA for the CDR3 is TGTGCCAGCAGTTACTCGGCATCTGCTTTGGATGGCTACACCTTC.

CDR3 sequence: CASSLGLSTEAFF. The CDR3 DNA follows: TGTGCCAGCAGTTTGGGACTGAGCACTGAAGCTTTCTTT. V is TRBV12-3 or TRBV12-4 and J is TRBJ1-1, with D possibly TRBD1 on 5 matching bases. The CDR3 contains 13 residues. The V end lost 3 bases, the J end lost 4 bases, and 9 bases lay between the germline ends.

The CDR3 reads CASLFTQGVPYEQYF. The CDR3 DNA sequence: TGTGCCTCACTTTTCACACAGGGGGTACCCTACGAGCAGTACTTC. The chain has TRBV2 and TRBJ2-7; 8 nucleotides agree with TRBD1. CDR3 length: 15 residues. Unmatched junction bases numbered 14, after V lost 11 bases and J lost 2 bases. CDR1 is SNHLY, CDR2 FYNNEI, per germline.

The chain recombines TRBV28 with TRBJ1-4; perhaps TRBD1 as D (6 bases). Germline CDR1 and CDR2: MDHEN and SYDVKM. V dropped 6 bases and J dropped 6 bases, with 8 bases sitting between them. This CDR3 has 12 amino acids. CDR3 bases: TGTGCCAGCAGAGGGGGTTATGAAAAACTGTTTTTT. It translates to CASRGGYEKLFF. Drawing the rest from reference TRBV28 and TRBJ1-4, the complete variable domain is DVKVTQSSRYLVKRTGEKVFLECVQDMDHENMFWYRQDPGLGLRLIYFSYDVKMKEKGDIPEGYSVSREKKERFSLILESASTNQTSMYLCASRGGYEKLFFGSGTQLSVL.

The CDR3 coding sequence is TGTGCCAGCAGGCAACTAGGGAGTAGTAATGAAGCTTTCTTT. Its translation: CASRQLGSSNEAFF. The chain joins TRBV27 to TRBJ1-1, with D unresolved. Germline CDR1 reads MNHEY; CDR2 reads SMNVEV (reference sequence). The CDR3 spans 14 residues. Between the trimmed V and J ends, which lost 6 bases and 7 bases, there was a span of 18 bases.

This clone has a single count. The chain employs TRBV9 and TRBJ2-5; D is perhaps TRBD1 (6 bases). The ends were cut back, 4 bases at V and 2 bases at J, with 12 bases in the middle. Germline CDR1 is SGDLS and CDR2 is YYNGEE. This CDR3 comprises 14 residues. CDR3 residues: CASSLHQGQETQYF. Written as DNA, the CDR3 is TGTGCCAGCAGCTTACATCAGGGGCAAGAGACCCAGTACTTC.

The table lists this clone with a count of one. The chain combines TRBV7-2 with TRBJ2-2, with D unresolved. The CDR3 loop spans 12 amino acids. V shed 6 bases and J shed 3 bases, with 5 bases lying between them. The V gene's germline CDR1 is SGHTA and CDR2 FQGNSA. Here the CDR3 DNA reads TGTGCCAGCAGTTATGACACCGGGGAGCTGTTTTTT. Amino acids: CASSYDTGELFF.

The CDR3 nucleotides read TGCGCCAGCAGCTTGACGGGACAGGGCTGGGCCGGGGAGCTGTTTTTT. Protein product: CASSLTGQGWAGELFF. This chain joins TRBV5-1 and TRBJ2-2, with 9 nucleotides matching TRBD1. The CDR3 is made up of 16 amino acids. Germline assignment: CDR1 SGHRS and CDR2 YFSETQ. Trimming took 1 base from V and 6 from J; bases not matched to a gene: 7.

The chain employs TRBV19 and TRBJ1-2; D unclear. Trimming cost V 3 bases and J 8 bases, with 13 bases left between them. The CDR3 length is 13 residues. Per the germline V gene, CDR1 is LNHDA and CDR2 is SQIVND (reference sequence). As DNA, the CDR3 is TGTGCCAGTAGTATCAGAGGGCTGAGCGGCTACACCTTC. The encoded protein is CASSIRGLSGYTF.

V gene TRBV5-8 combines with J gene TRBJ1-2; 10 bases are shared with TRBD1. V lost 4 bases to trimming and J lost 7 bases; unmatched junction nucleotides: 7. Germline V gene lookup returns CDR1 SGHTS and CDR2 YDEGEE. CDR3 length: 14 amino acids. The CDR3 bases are TGTGCCAGCAGCCCAGGACAGGGGGGTCTTGGCTACACCTTC. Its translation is CASSPGQGGLGYTF.

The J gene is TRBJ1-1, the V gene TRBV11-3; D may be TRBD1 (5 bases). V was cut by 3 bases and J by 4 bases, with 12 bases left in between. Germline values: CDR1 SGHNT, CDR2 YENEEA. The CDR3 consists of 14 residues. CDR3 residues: CASSFRPGSTEAFF. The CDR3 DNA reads TGTGCCAGCAGCTTCCGACCAGGGTCCACTGAAGCTTTCTTT.

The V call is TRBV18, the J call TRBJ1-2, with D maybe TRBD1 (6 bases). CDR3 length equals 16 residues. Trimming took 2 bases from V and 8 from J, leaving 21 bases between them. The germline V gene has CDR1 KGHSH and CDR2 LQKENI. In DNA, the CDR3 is TGTGCCAGCTCACCAAATAGCGGGCAGGGGAGAGGCGGCTACACCTTC. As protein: CASSPNSGQGRGGYTF.

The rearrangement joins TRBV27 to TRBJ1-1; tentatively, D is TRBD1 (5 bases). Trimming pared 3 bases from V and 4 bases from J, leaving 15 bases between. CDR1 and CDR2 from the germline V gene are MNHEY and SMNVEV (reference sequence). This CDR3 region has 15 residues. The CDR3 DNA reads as TGTGCCAGCAGTTTTCAGCTAGGGGTAATCACTGAAGCTTTCTTT. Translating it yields CASSFQLGVITEAFF.

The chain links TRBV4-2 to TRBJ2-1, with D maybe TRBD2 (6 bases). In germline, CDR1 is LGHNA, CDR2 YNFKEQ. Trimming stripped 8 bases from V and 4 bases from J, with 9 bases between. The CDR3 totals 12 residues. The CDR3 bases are TGTGCCAGCGTCGGGGGATACAATGAGCAGTTCTTC. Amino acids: CASVGGYNEQFF.

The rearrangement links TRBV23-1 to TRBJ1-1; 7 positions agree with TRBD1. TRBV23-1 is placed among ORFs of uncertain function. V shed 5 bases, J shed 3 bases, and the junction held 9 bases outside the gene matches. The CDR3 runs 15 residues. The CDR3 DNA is TGCGCCAGCAGTTCGAACAGGGGAAGTGACACTGAAGCTTTCTTT. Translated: CASSSNRGSDTEAFF.

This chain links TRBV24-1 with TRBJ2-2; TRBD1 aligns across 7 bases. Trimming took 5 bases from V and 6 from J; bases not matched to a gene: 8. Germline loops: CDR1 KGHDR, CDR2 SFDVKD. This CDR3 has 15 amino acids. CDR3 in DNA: TGTGCCACCAGTGCTAAAGACAGGGCGGCCGGGGAGCTGTTTTTT. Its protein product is CATSAKDRAAGELFF.

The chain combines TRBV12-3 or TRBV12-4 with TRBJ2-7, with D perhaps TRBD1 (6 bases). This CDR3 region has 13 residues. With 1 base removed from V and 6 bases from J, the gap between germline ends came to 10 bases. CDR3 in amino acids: CASSLVPQGEQYF. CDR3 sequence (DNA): TGTGCCAGCAGTTTAGTCCCACAGGGCGAGCAGTACTTC.

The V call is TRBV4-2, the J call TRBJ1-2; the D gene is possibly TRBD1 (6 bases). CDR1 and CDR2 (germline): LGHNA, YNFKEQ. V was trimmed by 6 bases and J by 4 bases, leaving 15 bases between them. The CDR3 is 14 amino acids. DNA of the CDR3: TGTGCCAGCAGGCCCAGGACAGAATCCTATGGCTACACCTTC. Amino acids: CASRPRTESYGYTF.

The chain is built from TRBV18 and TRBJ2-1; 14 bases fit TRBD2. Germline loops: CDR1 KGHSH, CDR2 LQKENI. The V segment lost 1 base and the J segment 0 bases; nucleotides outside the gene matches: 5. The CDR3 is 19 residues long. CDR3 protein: CASSPLGLAGGSSYNEQFF. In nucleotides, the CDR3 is TGTGCCAGCTCACCACTAGGACTAGCGGGGGGAAGCTCCTACAATGAGCAGTTCTTC.

The CDR3 here is CASSGGQYNSPLHF. The CDR3 coding sequence is TGTGCCAGCAGCGGAGGACAGTATAATTCACCCCTCCACTTT. The J gene is TRBJ1-6, the V gene TRBV7-9, with TRBD1 as a possible D gene (6 bases). Trimming removed 5 bases at V and 4 bases at J, with 9 bases between. The length of the CDR3 is 14 residues. Per germline, CDR1 SEHNR and CDR2 FQNEAQ (reference sequence).

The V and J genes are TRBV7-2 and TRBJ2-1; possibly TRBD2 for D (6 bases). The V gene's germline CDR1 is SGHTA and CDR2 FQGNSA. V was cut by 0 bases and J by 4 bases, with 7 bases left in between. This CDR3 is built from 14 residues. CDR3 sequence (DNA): TGTGCCAGCAGCTTAGCGGGAGGATACAATGAGCAGTTCTTC. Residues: CASSLAGGYNEQFF.

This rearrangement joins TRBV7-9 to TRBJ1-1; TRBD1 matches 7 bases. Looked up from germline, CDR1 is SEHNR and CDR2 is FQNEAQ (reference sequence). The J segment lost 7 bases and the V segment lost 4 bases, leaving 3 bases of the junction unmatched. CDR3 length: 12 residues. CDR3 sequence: CASSSRGSEAFF. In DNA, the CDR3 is TGTGCCAGCAGCTCCAGGGGGAGTGAAGCTTTCTTT.